This T cell receptor (beta chain) derives from a study of CD8+CD57+ T cells in acquired aplastic anemia. About the study: DNA recovered from sorted CD4+ and CD8+ cells had a mean of 3.2 ug.

Genomic DNA templated the TCR beta VDJ and CDR3 profiling. MiXCR, applied by TCRdb to the reads, yields one record per CDR3 protein. Of over 250,000 distinct CDR3 sequences listed, 56% are singletons. Patients included in sequencing had previously demonstrated CD8+CD57+ cell expansion by flow cytometry. This CDR3 comprises 16 residues. The V gene lost 4 bases and the J gene lost 5 bases, with 18 bases spanning the gap. Germline values: CDR1 SGHKS, CDR2 YYEKEE (reference sequence). Study findings and constraints: Patients and controls turned out to have more than 25 CD8+ CDR3 sequences in common.

Points on this clonotype: The target antigen is unknown.

This TCR derives from a human donor with aplastic anemia. The chain couples TRBV5-5 to TRBJ1-4; no definite D call. The specimen was sorted CD4+, CD8+, or CD8+CD57+ T cells (not recorded which) from PBMCs. The CDR3 protein is CASSASFRALNEKLFF. The CDR3 nucleotides read TGTGCCAGCAGCGCGTCTTTCCGGGCCCTGAATGAAAAACTGTTTTTT.